These 18 T cell receptor beta chains were sequenced from one sample in a study of vaccination effects on CD4 cells after COVID-19. Profiled with immunoSEQ multiplex PCR; TCRdb holds only in-frame clones, not every one. The repertoire holds some 30,000 clones, with almost 75% as singletons. No antigen is known for these receptors. CD4+ T cells specific for antigen were expanded with viral peptide pools by the ViraFEST assay before sequencing. It was after approximately 10 days of culture that CD4+ T cells were isolated. All participants had two doses of either the BNT162b2 or mRNA-1273 vaccine. The sequences come from CD4+ T cells from PBMCs cultured with HCoV-229E spike peptides, collected after COVID-19 vaccination. The receptor source for this set is a human donor who received a COVID-19 vaccine.

This clone was seen only once. The chain is built from TRBV5-1 and TRBJ2-5; D remains unclear. This CDR3 is built from 13 residues. The germline V and J ends were trimmed by 2 bases and 3 bases, with 8 bases remaining between them. From germline, CDR1 is SGHRS and CDR2 YFSETQ. The CDR3 DNA reads TGCGCCAGCAGCTTTGACCGGAAAGAGACCCAGTACTTC. It is translated as CASSFDRKETQYF.

The V gene is TRBV28, the J gene TRBJ1-2; no definite D call. Germline loops: CDR1 MDHEN, CDR2 SYDVKM. The CDR3 loop spans 11 amino acids. Trimming shortened V by 5 bases and J by 8 bases, and 9 bases separated the two germline ends. In nucleotides, the CDR3 is TGTGCCAGCAGTGGGGTCCGCGGCTACACCTTC. It specifies CASSGVRGYTF.

This clone turned up a few times. The gene calls are TRBV19 and TRBJ2-1; perhaps TRBD1 as D (6 bases). V dropped 5 bases and J dropped 7 bases, with 12 bases sitting between them. Germline loops: CDR1 LNHDA, CDR2 SQIVND (reference sequence). The CDR3 has 13 amino acids. CDR3 in amino acids: CASSPNQGNEQFF. The CDR3 nucleotides read TGTGCCAGTAGTCCCAACCAGGGGAATGAGCAGTTCTTC.

J is TRBJ2-3 and V is TRBV3-1 (or the pseudogene TRBV3-2); 11 bases map to TRBD2. The germline CDR1 and CDR2 sequences are LGHDT and YNNKEL (reference sequence). The V segment lost 8 bases and the J segment 10 bases; nucleotides outside the gene matches: 11. CDR3 length: 14 amino acids. The CDR3 DNA is TGTGCCAGCCAATCGACTAGCGGGGAGTTGGCGCAGTATTTT. Protein sequence: CASQSTSGELAQYF.

V is TRBV24-1 and J is TRBJ2-1; TRBD1 matches at 8 bases. CDR3 length: 17 residues. V was clipped by 1 base and J by 0 bases; unmatched bases: 4. Germline V gene data show CDR1 as KGHDR and CDR2 as SFDVKD. CDR3 residues: CATSDFHRGYSYNEQFF. The CDR3 DNA sequence: TGTGCCACCAGTGATTTTCACAGGGGGTACTCCTACAATGAGCAGTTCTTC.

The J gene is TRBJ1-6, the V gene TRBV6-5; 8 bases line up with TRBD1. The CDR3 contains 15 residues. The germline gives CDR1 MNHEY, CDR2 SVGAGI. Germline trimming cut 6 bases from V and 7 bases from J; bases unmatched to any gene: 8. The CDR3 region is CASSQYGTGNSPLHF. The CDR3 DNA reads TGTGCCAGCAGCCAGTACGGGACAGGCAATTCACCCCTCCACTTT.

Only one count was recorded for this clone. This sequence joins TRBV5-1 and TRBJ2-3; D is uncertain. The CDR3 is made up of 12 amino acids. V gave up 2 bases and J gave up 0 bases, with 1 base separating them. Germline V gives CDR1 SGHRS, CDR2 YFSETQ. Written as DNA, the CDR3 is TGCGCCAGCAGCTTCAGCACAGATACGCAGTATTTT. Protein: CASSFSTDTQYF.

The chain couples TRBV10-1 to TRBJ2-7, with D tentatively TRBD2 (6 bases). CDR1 and CDR2 (germline): WNHNN, SYGVQD (reference sequence). V was clipped by 0 bases and J by 6 bases, with 21 bases between them. The CDR3 spans 17 residues. CDR3 in DNA: TGCGCCAGCAGTGAGTCGCTCCTCGGTGGAGGGAAGTTCGAGCAGTACTTC. The encoded protein is CASSESLLGGGKFEQYF.

The chain has TRBV20-1 and TRBJ2-3; D is unclear. Trimming removed 3 bases from V and 0 bases from J, with 1 base in between. Germline CDR1 and CDR2: DFQATT and SNEGSKA (reference sequence). This CDR3 contains 11 residues. For the CDR3, the DNA is TGCAGTGCTAGTAGCACAGATACGCAGTATTTT. It encodes CSASSTDTQYF.

This rearrangement joins TRBV27 to TRBJ2-5; D could derive from TRBD1 or TRBD2 (6 bases each). The CDR3 has 15 residues. Trimming shortened V by 4 bases and J by 2 bases, and 14 bases separated the two germline ends. Germline values: CDR1 MNHEY, CDR2 SMNVEV (reference sequence). This CDR3 is CASSSPGAGQETQYF. In DNA form, the CDR3 reads TGTGCCAGCAGTTCCCCGGGGGCTGGGCAAGAGACCCAGTACTTC.

This clone was seen a few times. The V gene is TRBV5-1, the J gene TRBJ1-1; D remains unclear. Germline CDR1 SGHRS, CDR2 YFSETQ. The CDR3 length is 15 residues. V shed 0 bases and J shed 1 base, with 10 bases lying between them. CDR3 sequence (DNA): TGCGCCAGCAGCTTGGTCGGGAAGTGGAACACTGAAGCTTTCTTT. It codes for CASSLVGKWNTEAFF.

V and J are TRBV7-7 and TRBJ2-5, with TRBD1 identical over 9 bases. V dropped 5 bases and J dropped 3; count of bases not matched to a gene: 10. The CDR3 covers 16 residues. Germline V lookup: CDR1 SSHAT, CDR2 FNYEAQ (reference sequence). CDR3 sequence reads: CASSPIGTGREETQYF. As DNA, the CDR3 is TGTGCCAGCAGCCCGATAGGGACAGGGCGGGAAGAGACCCAGTACTTC.

The V call is TRBV7-6, the J call TRBJ2-5; 7 positions agree with TRBD1. The ends lost 5 bases at V and 1 base at J; junction bases unmatched: 4. The CDR3 consists of 14 residues. CDR1 and CDR2 (germline): SGHVS, FNYEAQ. The CDR3: CASSPYRGQETQYF. As DNA, the CDR3 is TGTGCCAGCAGCCCGTACAGGGGCCAAGAGACCCAGTACTTC.

The chain joins TRBV6-5 to TRBJ2-7; 9 nucleotides align to TRBD1. V lost 7 bases and J lost 1; bases outside the gene matches: 8. The CDR3 is 15 amino acids. Per germline, CDR1 MNHEY and CDR2 SVGAGI. This chain's CDR3 is CASTEVGTGSYEQYF. The CDR3 region has the DNA TGTGCCAGCACCGAAGTCGGGACAGGGTCCTACGAGCAGTACTTC.

The chain has TRBV30 and TRBJ1-5; a weak D match, TRBD1 (5 bases). This CDR3 region has 13 residues. CDR1 and CDR2 (germline): GTSNPN, SVGIG (reference sequence). Between the trimmed V and J ends, which lost 3 bases and 6 bases, there was a span of 12 bases. DNA for the CDR3: TGTGCCTGGAGCCAGGGAGGAAGTCAGCCCCAGCATTTT. Translation: CAWSQGGSQPQHF. The full variable domain, its missing parts supplied by reference TRBV30 and TRBJ1-5, is SQTIHQWPATLVQPVGSPLSLECTVEGTSNPNLYWYRQAAGRGLQLLFYSVGIGQISSEVPQNLSASRPQDRQFILSSKKLLLSDSGFYLCAWSQGGSQPQHFGDGTRLSIL.

The chain has TRBV18 and TRBJ2-1, with D unclear. CDR1 is KGHSH and CDR2 is LQKENI in the germline V gene. V gave up 6 bases and J gave up 0 bases, with 9 bases separating them. The CDR3 runs to 14 residues. The chain's CDR3 is CASSPQASYNEQFF. In DNA form, the CDR3 reads TGTGCCAGCTCTCCGCAGGCCTCCTACAATGAGCAGTTCTTC.

This chain uses TRBV19 with TRBJ1-6, with D unresolved. This CDR3 is built from 13 residues. Germline-derived CDR1 and CDR2 are LNHDA and SQIVND (reference sequence). V was pared by 5 bases and J by 7 bases, with 9 bases between. The CDR3 nucleotides are TGTGCCAGTAGTTCTTTATCAAATTCACCCCTCCACTTT. It codes for CASSSLSNSPLHF. The full variable domain, completed using reference TRBV19 and TRBJ1-6, is DGGITQSPKYLFRKEGQNVTLSCEQNLNHDAMYWYRQDPGQGLRLIYYSQIVNDFQKGDIAEGYSVSREKKESFPLTVTSAQKNPTAFYLCASSSLSNSPLHFGNGTRLTVT.

The rearrangement joins TRBV5-4 to TRBJ1-2, with D uncertain. V was pared by 1 base and J by 0 bases, with 4 bases between. The CDR3 is 13 amino acids. Germline CDR1 and CDR2: SGHNT and YYREEE (reference sequence). CDR3 DNA sequence: TGTGCCAGCAGCTTGCCCTCTAACTATGGCTACACCTTC. Protein sequence: CASSLPSNYGYTF.